This TCR beta chain was retrieved from a study of cytomegalovirus exposure and HLA in healthy donors. Study as a whole: Early released data had tens of millions of unique TCRs, all coming from HLA-typed donors. Study results and caveats: Cytomegalovirus association was assigned to more than 150 TCR beta chains.

As concerns this clone: Its target is unknown.

Between the trimmed V and J ends, which lost 4 bases and 8 bases, there was a span of 20 bases. The CDR3 is made up of 15 amino acids. Looked up from germline, CDR1 is MGHDK and CDR2 is SYGVNS. PCR involved 60 Vbeta and 13 Jbeta primers. Libraries were prepared by immunoSEQ multiplex PCR; TCRdb keeps only in-frame clonotypes and omits some of them. The top ten hold 3.5% to 4.5% of the sample, which has around 150,000 clones, around 79% seen once. The TCR was taken from a human donor in good health. The gene calls are TRBV25-1 and TRBJ1-2; tentatively, D is TRBD1 (6 bases). The sample was PBMCs. Written as DNA, the CDR3 is TGTGCCAGCAGTGCTATTGCGGACAGATGGTCCGGCTACACCTTC. It encodes CASSAIADRWSGYTF.